These 4 T cell receptor beta chains came from one sample sequenced in a study of blood T cell repertoires in COVID-19. Using immunoSEQ multiplex PCR, the repertoire was profiled, and TCRdb retains in-frame clones only, with some absent. Of some 250,000 clones listed, 75% to 90% are singletons. The sequenced material came from peripheral blood. These receptor sequences come from a young man who had recovered from COVID-19.

The V gene is TRBV30, the J gene TRBJ1-5; possible D gene TRBD1, 5 bases. This CDR3 region has 15 residues. In germline, CDR1 is GTSNPN, CDR2 SVGIG (reference sequence). The ends were cut back, 0 bases at V and 0 bases at J, with 9 bases in the middle. The CDR3 DNA reads TGTGCCTGGAGTGTCGACAGTGATAGCAATCAGCCCCAGCATTTT. Amino acids: CAWSVDSDSNQPQHF.

J is TRBJ1-5 and V is TRBV3-1 (or the pseudogene TRBV3-2); D is undetermined. Between the trimmed V and J ends, which lost 2 bases and 5 bases, there was a span of 10 bases. CDR1 LGHDT and CDR2 YNNKEL come from the germline V gene (reference sequence). This CDR3 has 14 residues. CDR3 nucleotides: TGTGCCAGCAGCCAACGGGGTCGAGATCAGCCCCAGCATTTT. Its translation: CASSQRGRDQPQHF.

The V and J genes are TRBV18 and TRBJ2-1; D is undetermined. This CDR3 is 12 amino acids long. V lost 3 bases and J lost 13, with 13 bases in between. In germline, CDR1 is KGHSH, CDR2 LQKENI. The CDR3 region has the DNA TGTGCCAGCTCACCTCTAGATATCTTTCAGTTCTTC. It yields the protein CASSPLDIFQFF.

This chain uses TRBV11-2 with TRBJ1-3; TRBD1 aligns across 10 bases. Looked up from germline, CDR1 is SGHAT and CDR2 is FQNNGV. Trimming at V came to 3 bases and at J to 4 bases, leaving 9 bases not matched to a gene. The CDR3 contains 17 residues. CDR3 sequence: CASSLWLGTGVGNTIYF. The CDR3 DNA sequence: TGTGCCAGCAGCTTGTGGCTTGGGACAGGGGTCGGAAACACCATATATTTT. The variable domain in full, completed from reference TRBV11-2 and TRBJ1-3, reads EAGVAQSPRYKIIEKRQSVAFWCNPISGHATLYWYQQILGQGPKLLIQFQNNGVVDDSQLPKDRFSAERLKGVDSTLKIQPAKLEDSAVYLCASSLWLGTGVGNTIYFGEGSWLTVV.